This section outlines one TCR beta chain sequence together with its context. The data derive from a study of shared clonotypes between healthy human individuals. Study-level information: Aged between 18 and 49, the donors were a couple of women and three men.

CD45RO-negative, CCR7-selected cells formed the naive CD8 fraction, which excluded terminally differentiated effector memory CD45RA+ cells. Among the donors, all were Caucasian adults who lived in Nashville, Tennessee. Sequencing was performed with immunoSEQ multiplex PCR; in TCRdb, only in-frame clones are kept and a portion is missing. The sample holds fewer than 1 million clones; around 96% are singletons and the top ten take less than 0.25%. The CDR3 covers 15 residues. With 5 bases removed from V and 0 bases from J, the gap between germline ends came to 14 bases. The V gene's germline CDR1 is GTSNPN and CDR2 SVGIG (reference sequence).

The sequence was obtained from a man aged 25 to 45 in good health. The sample comprised naive CD8+ T cells sorted from blood. The chain uses TRBV30 and TRBJ1-5; D gene unclear. The CDR3 here is CAWGRRADSNQPQHF. In DNA, the CDR3 is TGTGCCTGGGGACGACGTGCGGATAGCAATCAGCCCCAGCATTTT.